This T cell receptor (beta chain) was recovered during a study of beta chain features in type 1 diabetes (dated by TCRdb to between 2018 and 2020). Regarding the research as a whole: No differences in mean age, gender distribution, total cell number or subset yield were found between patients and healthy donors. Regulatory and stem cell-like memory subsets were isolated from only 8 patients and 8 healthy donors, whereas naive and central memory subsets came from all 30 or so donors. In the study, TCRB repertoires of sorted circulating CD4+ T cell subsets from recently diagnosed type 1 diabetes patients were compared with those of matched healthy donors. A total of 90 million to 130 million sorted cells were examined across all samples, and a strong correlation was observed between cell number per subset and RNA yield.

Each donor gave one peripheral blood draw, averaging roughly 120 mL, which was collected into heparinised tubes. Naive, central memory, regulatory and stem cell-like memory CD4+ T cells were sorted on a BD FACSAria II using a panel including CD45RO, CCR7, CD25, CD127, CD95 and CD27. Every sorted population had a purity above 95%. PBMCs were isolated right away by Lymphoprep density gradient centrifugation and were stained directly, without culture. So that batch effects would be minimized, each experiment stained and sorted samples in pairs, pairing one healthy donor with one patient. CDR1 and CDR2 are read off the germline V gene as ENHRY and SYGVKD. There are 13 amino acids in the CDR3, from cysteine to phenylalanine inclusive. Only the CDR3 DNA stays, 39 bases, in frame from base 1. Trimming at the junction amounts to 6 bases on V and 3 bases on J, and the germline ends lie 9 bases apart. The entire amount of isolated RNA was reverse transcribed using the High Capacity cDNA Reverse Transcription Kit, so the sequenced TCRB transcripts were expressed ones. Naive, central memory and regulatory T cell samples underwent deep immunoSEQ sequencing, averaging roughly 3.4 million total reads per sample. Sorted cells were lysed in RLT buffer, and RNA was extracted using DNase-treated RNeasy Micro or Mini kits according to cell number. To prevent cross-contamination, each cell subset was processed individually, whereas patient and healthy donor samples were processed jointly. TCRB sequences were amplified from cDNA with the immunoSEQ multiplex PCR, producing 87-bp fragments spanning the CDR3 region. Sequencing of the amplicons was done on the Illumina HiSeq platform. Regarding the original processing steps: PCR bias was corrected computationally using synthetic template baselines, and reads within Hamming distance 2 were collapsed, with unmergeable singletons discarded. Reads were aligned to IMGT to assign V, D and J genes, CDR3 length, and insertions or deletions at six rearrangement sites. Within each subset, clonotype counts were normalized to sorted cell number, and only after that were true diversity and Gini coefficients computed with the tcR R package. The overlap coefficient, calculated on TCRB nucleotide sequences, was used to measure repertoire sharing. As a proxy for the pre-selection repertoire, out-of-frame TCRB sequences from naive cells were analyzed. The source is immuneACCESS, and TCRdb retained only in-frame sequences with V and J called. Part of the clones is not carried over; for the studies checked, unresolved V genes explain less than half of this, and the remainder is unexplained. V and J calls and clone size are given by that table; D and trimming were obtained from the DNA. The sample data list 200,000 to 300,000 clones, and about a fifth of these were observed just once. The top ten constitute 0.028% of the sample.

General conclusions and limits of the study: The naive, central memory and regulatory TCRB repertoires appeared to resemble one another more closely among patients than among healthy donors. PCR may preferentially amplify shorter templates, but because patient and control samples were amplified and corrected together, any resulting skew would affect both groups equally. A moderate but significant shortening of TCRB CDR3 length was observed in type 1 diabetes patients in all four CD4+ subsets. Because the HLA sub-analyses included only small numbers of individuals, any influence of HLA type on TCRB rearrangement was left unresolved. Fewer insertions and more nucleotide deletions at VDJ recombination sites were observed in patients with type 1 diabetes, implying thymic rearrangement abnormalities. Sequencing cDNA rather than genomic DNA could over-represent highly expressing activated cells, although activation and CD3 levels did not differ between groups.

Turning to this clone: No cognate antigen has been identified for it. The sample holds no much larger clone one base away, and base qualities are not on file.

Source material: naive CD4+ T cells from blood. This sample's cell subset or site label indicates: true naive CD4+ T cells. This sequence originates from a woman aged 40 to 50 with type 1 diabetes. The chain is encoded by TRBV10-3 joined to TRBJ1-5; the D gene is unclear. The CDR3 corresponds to CAIRKGDNQPQHF. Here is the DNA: TGTGCCATCAGAAAGGGAGACAATCAGCCCCAGCATTTT.